This TCR beta chain was retrieved from a study of cytomegalovirus exposure and HLA in healthy donors. This CDR3 has 18 residues. V lost 5 bases and J lost 0; bases outside the gene matches: 11. Germline CDR1 MNHEY, CDR2 SMNVEV (reference sequence). Donors in the study were healthy people who gave bone marrow. Both 60 Vbeta primers and 13 Jbeta primers went into the PCR. The assay was immunoSEQ multiplex PCR, and TCRdb's table has in-frame clones only and misses some. The sample includes around 120,000 clones, 75% to 90% seen only once; the top ten take less than 6.5%. The TCR comes from a woman aged 40-49 years in good health and CMV-seropositive. The chain links TRBV27 to TRBJ2-2; 8 bases align to TRBD1. Sequencing input: PBMCs. The CDR3: CASSKRTGWSANTGELFF. CDR3 sequence (DNA): TGTGCCAGCAGTAAGAGGACAGGGTGGTCGGCGAACACCGGGGAGCTGTTTTTT.